This record concerns one T cell receptor beta chain sequence. The antigen remains undetermined. The data originate from a study of cytomegalovirus exposure and HLA in healthy donors. Study-level points and caveats: Earlier analysis found most TCR beta V segments productive about 87% or about 30% of the time. Associated with cytomegalovirus, according to the listing, were 150 to 200 TCR beta chains.

The CDR3 spans 14 residues. PCR used 60 Vbeta primers and 13 Jbeta primers. Profiled with immunoSEQ multiplex PCR; TCRdb holds only in-frame clones, not every one. The sample has about 94,000 clones; around 66% are singletons. The chain recombines TRBV21-1 with TRBJ2-5; whether TRBD1, the table's D call, matches the DNA was not checked. TRBV21-1 is a listed pseudogene. The material sequenced was PBMCs. This TCR was recovered from a man aged 25-40 years in good health and CMV-seronegative. The chain's CDR3 is CASSKTTTGETQYF. The CDR3 nucleotides are TGTGCCAGCAGCAAAACCACTACAGGGGAGACCCAGTACTTC.